The 6 T cell receptor beta chains below all came from one sample that was sequenced in a study of PD-1 blockade in mismatch repair-deficient tumors. Data came from immunoSEQ multiplex PCR; TCRdb stores just in-frame clones and leaves some out. This table has 38,000 or so clones, more than 75% appearing once. The sample was peripheral blood, taken 76 weeks after starting pembrolizumab. These receptors were obtained from an adult with mismatch repair-deficient cancer.

The CDR3 loop reads CASSRSGGSPDTQYF. The CDR3 DNA follows: TGTGCCAGCAGTCGAAGCGGGGGATCCCCAGATACGCAGTATTTT. The gene calls are TRBV11-3 and TRBJ2-3; 8 positions match TRBD2. V shed 6 bases and J 4 bases; nucleotides not matched to a gene: 9. The germline V gene encodes CDR1 SGHNT and CDR2 YENEEA. The CDR3 contains 15 residues.

The V gene is TRBV14, the J gene TRBJ2-3; 12 nucleotides align to TRBD2. The CDR3 runs to 14 residues. Unmatched junction bases numbered 3, after V lost 5 bases and J lost 6 bases. CDR1 and CDR2 (germline): SGHDN, FVKESK. The CDR3, as DNA: TGTGCCAGCAGCTACGGACTAGCGGGGGATACGCAGTATTTT. This translates into CASSYGLAGDTQYF.

The table lists this clone with a few counts. The same CDR3 arises from other DNA sequences in this sample as well. The chain links TRBV19 to TRBJ1-1; D may be TRBD1 (5 bases). Trimming pared 4 bases from V and 2 bases from J, leaving 8 bases between. The CDR3 consists of 13 residues. Germline loops: CDR1 LNHDA, CDR2 SQIVND (reference sequence). This CDR3 reads CASSNTGNTEAFF. Written as DNA, the CDR3 is TGTGCCAGTAGTAACACAGGTAACACTGAAGCTTTCTTT. The full variable domain, in which reference TRBV19 and TRBJ1-1 provide the parts outside the CDR3, is DGGITQSPKYLFRKEGQNVTLSCEQNLNHDAMYWYRQDPGQGLRLIYYSQIVNDFQKGDIAEGYSVSREKKESFPLTVTSAQKNPTAFYLCASSNTGNTEAFFGQGTRLTVV.

This chain links TRBV4-1 with TRBJ1-3; D not certain. Per the germline V gene, CDR1 is MGHRA and CDR2 is YSYEKL. There are 13 residues in the CDR3. V lost 5 bases and J 7 bases, leaving 12 bases between the germline ends. The CDR3 reads CASSEVSRNTIYF. The CDR3 nucleotides read TGCGCCAGCAGCGAAGTGTCGCGGAACACCATATATTTT.

The table lists this clone with a few counts. V usage is TRBV29-1 and J usage is TRBJ2-1; TRBD1 matches at 11 bases. V lost 3 bases, J lost 0 bases, and 4 bases stayed unmatched. CDR1 SQVTM and CDR2 ANQGSEA come from the germline V gene. This CDR3 comprises 16 residues. The DNA of the CDR3 is TGCAGCGTTGATGGGACAGGGGGAGGCTCCTACAATGAGCAGTTCTTC. Translation: CSVDGTGGGSYNEQFF.

The V and J genes are TRBV4-1 and TRBJ1-3; D possibly corresponds to TRBD1 (6 bases). V was cut by 4 bases and J by 9 bases, with 22 bases left in between. Germline CDR1 and CDR2: MGHRA and YSYEKL. This CDR3 contains 16 residues. CDR3 region: CASSRAQGPQTATIYF. For the CDR3, the DNA is TGCGCCAGCAGCCGGGCACAGGGCCCCCAAACGGCCACCATATATTTT.